A selection of T cell receptor beta chains follows, all from one sample in a study of identical twins. MiXCR, run by TCRdb on the 5' RACE reads, gives a single entry per CDR3 protein. The sample includes just under 650,000 distinct CDR3 sequences, about 7.6% of them seen just once. This sample was also put to use in a study of yellow fever vaccine responses in identical twins.

The sequenced sample consisted of PBMCs. The receptors stem from a young woman in good health. Both conserved end residues are part of each CDR3. A D gene is named only where the DNA matches it firmly. Some rows have no size entry. The others give once, few or many, or a class for an expanded clone.

TRBJ2-1 - TRBD2 TRBV29-1 CSVLRDYSYNEQFF TGCAGCGTTCTTCGGGACTATTCCTACAATGAGCAGTTCTTC
TRBJ2-5 - - TRBV24-1 CATSEEGWETQYF TGTGCCACCAGTGAGGAAGGGTGGGAGACCCAGTACTTC
TRBJ1-1 few - TRBV10-1 CASSEGQSTKAFF TGCGCCAGCAGTGAAGGGCAGAGCACGAAAGCTTTCTTT
TRBJ2-7 - TRBD2 TRBV27 CASRPRTSVYEQYF TGTGCCAGCAGGCCCCGGACTAGCGTGTACGAGCAGTACTTC
TRBJ2-5 few - TRBV5-1 CASSLASTVSETQYF TGCGCCAGCAGCTTGGCGTCTACAGTTTCTGAGACCCAGTACTTC
TRBJ2-1 few TRBD2 TRBV28 CASSPGTSGQEQFF TGTGCCAGCAGTCCCGGGACTAGCGGCCAGGAGCAGTTCTTC
TRBJ2-1 - TRBD2 TRBV5-1 CASSPETGLADNEQFF TGCGCCAGCAGCCCGGAGACGGGACTAGCGGACAATGAGCAGTTCTTC
TRBJ2-2 - - TRBV12-3/TRBV12-4 CASSSGPGGPGELFF TGTGCCAGCAGTTCCGGTCCCGGGGGCCCCGGGGAGCTGTTTTTT
TRBJ1-4 - - TRBV2 CASKDEATNEKLFF TGTGCCAGCAAAGACGAAGCAACTAATGAAAAACTGTTTTTT
TRBJ2-3 - TRBD1 TRBV18 CASSDRGDTQYF TGTGCCAGCTCCGACAGGGGAGATACGCAGTATTTT
TRBJ1-4 few TRBD1 TRBV7-9 CASSFLQGREKLFF TGTGCCAGCAGCTTTTTACAGGGGCGTGAAAAACTGTTTTTT
TRBJ1-1 - TRBD1 TRBV6-1 CASSRTGGVTEAFF TGTGCCAGCAGTCGGACAGGGGGTGTGACTGAAGCTTTCTTT
TRBJ2-1 many TRBD1 TRBV4-2 CASSQLRTTGAFLGNEQFF TGTGCCAGCAGCCAACTCAGGACGACAGGGGCGTTTTTAGGCAATGAGCAGTTCTTC